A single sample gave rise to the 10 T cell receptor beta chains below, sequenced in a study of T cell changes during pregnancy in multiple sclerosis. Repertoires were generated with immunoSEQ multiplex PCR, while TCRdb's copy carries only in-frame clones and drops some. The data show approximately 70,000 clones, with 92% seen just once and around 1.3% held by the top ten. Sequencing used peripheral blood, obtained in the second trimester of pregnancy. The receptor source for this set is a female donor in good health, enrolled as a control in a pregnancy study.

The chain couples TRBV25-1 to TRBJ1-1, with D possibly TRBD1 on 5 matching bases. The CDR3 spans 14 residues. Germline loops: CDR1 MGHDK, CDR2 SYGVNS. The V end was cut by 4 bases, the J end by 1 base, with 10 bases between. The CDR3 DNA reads TGTGCCAGCAGTGTCAAAACAGGGAACACTGAAGCTTTCTTT. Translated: CASSVKTGNTEAFF.

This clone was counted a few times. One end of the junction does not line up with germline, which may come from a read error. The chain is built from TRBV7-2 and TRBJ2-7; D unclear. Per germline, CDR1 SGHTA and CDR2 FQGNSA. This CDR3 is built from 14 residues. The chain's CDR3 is CASTLPQVRYEQYF. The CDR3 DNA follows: TGTGCCAGCACCTTACCCCAGGTTAGGTACGAGCAGTACTTC. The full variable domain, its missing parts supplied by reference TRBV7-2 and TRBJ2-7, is GAGVSQSPSNKVTEKGKDVELRCDPISGHTALYWYRQSLGQGLEFLIYFQGNSAPDKSGLPSDRFSAERTGGSVSTLTIQRTQQEDSAVYLCASTLPQVRYEQYFGPGTRLTVT.

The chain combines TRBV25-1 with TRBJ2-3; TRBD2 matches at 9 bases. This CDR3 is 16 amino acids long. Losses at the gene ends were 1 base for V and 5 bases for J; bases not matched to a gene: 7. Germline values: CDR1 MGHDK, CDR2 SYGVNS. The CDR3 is CASSEWGSGRVDTQYF. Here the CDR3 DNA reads TGTGCCAGCAGTGAATGGGGTAGCGGGAGAGTAGATACGCAGTATTTT.

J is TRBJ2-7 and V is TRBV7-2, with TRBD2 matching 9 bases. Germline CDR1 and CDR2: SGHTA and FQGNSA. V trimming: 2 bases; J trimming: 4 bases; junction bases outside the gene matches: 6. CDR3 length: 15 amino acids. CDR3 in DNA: TGTGCCAGCAGCTTATCCGGACTAGCGATATACGAGCAGTACTTC. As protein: CASSLSGLAIYEQYF.

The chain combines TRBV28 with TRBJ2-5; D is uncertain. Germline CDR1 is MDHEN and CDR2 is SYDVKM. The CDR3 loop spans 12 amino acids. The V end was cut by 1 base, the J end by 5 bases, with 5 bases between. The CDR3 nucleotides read TGTGCCAGCAGTTTATTGAGGGAGACCCAGTACTTC. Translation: CASSLLRETQYF. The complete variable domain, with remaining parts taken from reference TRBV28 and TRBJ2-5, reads DVKVTQSSRYLVKRTGEKVFLECVQDMDHENMFWYRQDPGLGLRLIYFSYDVKMKEKGDIPEGYSVSREKKERFSLILESASTNQTSMYLCASSLLRETQYFGPGTRLLVL.

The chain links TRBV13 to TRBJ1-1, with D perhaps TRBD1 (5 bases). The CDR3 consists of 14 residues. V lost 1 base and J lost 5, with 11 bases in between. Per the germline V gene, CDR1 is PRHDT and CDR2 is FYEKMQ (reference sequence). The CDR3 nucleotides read TGTGCCAGCAGCTTAGCGGGGGGGAAGACTGAAGCTTTCTTT. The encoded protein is CASSLAGGKTEAFF.

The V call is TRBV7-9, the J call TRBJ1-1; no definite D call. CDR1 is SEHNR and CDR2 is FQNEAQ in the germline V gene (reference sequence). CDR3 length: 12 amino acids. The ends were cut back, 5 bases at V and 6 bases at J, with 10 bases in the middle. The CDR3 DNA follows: TGTGCCAGCAGCCCCACTGGAGCTGAAGCTTTCTTT. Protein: CASSPTGAEAFF.

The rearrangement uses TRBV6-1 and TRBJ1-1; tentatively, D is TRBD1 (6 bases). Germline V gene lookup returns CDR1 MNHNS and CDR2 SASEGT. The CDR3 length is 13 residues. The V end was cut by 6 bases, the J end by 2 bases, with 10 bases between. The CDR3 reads CASSQGFNTEAFF. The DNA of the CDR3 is TGTGCCAGCAGCCAGGGGTTCAACACTGAAGCTTTCTTT.

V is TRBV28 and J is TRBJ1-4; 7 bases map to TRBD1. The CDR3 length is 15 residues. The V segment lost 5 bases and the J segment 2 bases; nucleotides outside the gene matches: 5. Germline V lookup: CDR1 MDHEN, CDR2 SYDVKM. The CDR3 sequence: CASSTYRGTNEKLFF. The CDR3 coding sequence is TGTGCCAGCAGTACCTACAGGGGCACTAATGAAAAACTGTTTTTT.

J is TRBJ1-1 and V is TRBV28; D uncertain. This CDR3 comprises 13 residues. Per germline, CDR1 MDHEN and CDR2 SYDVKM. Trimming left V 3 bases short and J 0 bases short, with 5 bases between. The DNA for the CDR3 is TGTGCCAGCAGTTTTAATTTGAACACTGAAGCTTTCTTT. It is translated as CASSFNLNTEAFF.